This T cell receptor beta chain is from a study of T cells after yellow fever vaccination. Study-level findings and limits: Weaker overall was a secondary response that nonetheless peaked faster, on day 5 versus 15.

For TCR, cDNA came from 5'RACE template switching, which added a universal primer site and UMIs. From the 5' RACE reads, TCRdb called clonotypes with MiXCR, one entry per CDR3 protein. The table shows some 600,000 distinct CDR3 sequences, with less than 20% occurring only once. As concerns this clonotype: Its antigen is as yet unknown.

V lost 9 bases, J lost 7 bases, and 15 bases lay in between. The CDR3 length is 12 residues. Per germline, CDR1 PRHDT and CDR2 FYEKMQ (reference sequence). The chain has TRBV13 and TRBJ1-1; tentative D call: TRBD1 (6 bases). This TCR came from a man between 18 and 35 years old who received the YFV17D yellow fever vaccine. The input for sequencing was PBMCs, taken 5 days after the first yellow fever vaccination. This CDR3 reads CASGGGGGEAFF. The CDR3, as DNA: TGTGCCAGTGGCGGCGGGGGCGGTGAAGCTTTCTTT.